One and the same sample provided the 5 T cell receptor beta chains below, sequenced in a study of cytomegalovirus exposure and HLA in healthy donors. The PCR was carried out with 60 Vbeta primers and 13 Jbeta primers. Generated by immunoSEQ multiplex PCR, the TCRdb table keeps only in-frame clones and is missing some. The profile shows under 150,000 clones, around 82% of them singletons. The sample taken for sequencing was PBMCs. These receptors all stem from a young woman in good health and CMV-seropositive.

This clone was picked up a small number of times. J is TRBJ2-7 and V is TRBV5-4; 8 positions match TRBD2. The trim removed 0 bases at V and 4 bases at J, leaving 12 bases unmatched. The V gene's germline CDR1 is SGHNT and CDR2 YYREEE (reference sequence). This CDR3 is 17 amino acids long. The DNA of the CDR3 is TGTGCCAGCAGCTTGGCCGGGTTTAGCGGGAACTCGTACGAGCAGTACTTC. Amino acids: CASSLAGFSGNSYEQYF.

This chain links TRBV18 with TRBJ1-1; tentative D call: TRBD1 (6 bases). Trimming stripped 1 base from V and 0 bases from J, with 12 bases between. Germline values: CDR1 KGHSH, CDR2 LQKENI. The CDR3 has 16 residues. This CDR3 reads CASSPLGQFMNTEAFF. CDR3 coding DNA: TGTGCCAGCTCACCACTCGGACAGTTCATGAACACTGAAGCTTTCTTT.

The chain carries TRBV5-6 and TRBJ2-5; 14 nucleotides align to TRBD2. V shed 6 bases, J shed 1 base, and the junction held 5 bases outside the gene matches. The CDR3 has 16 amino acids. Germline lookup yields CDR1 SGHDT and CDR2 YYEEEE. CDR3 region: CASTSGLAGVQETQYF. CDR3 DNA: TGTGCCAGCACCTCGGGACTAGCGGGGGTCCAAGAGACCCAGTACTTC.

This sequence joins TRBV5-1 and TRBJ2-7, with D maybe TRBD1 (8 bases). V dropped 3 bases and J dropped 0 bases, with 16 bases sitting between them. Germline CDR1 and CDR2: SGHRS and YFSETQ. The CDR3 has 16 amino acids. CDR3 residues: CASSWGGQASSYEQYF. CDR3 bases: TGCGCCAGCAGCTGGGGGGGACAGGCAAGCTCCTACGAGCAGTACTTC.

CDR3 protein: CASSLPGSTDTQYF. The CDR3 DNA reads TGTGCCAGCTCACTTCCCGGGAGCACAGATACGCAGTATTTT. The V and J genes are TRBV18 and TRBJ2-3, with D unresolved. The CDR3 consists of 14 residues. With 4 bases removed from V and 0 bases from J, the gap between germline ends came to 8 bases. CDR1 is KGHSH and CDR2 is LQKENI in the germline V gene.